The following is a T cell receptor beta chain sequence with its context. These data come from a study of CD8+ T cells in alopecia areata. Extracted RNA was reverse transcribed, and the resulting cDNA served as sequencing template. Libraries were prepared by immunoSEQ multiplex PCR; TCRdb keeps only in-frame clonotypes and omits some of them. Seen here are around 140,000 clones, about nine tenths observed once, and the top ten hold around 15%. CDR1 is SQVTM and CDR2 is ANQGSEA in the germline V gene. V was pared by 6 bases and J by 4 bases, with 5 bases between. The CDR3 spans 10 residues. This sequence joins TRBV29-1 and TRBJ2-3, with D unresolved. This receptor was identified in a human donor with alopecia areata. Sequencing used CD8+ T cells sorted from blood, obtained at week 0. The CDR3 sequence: CSVDADTQYF. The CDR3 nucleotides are TGCAGCGTCGATGCAGATACGCAGTATTTT.